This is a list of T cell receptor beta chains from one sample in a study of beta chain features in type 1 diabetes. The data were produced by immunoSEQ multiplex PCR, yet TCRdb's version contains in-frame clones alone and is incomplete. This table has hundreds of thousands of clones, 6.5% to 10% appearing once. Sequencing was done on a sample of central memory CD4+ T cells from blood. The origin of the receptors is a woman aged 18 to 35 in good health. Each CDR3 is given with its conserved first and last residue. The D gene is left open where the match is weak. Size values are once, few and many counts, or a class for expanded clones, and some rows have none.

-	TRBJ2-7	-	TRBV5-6	CASMFRGSDEQYF	TGTGCCAGCATGTTCAGGGGATCGGACGAGCAGTACTTC
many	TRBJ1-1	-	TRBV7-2	CASSLQGNTEAFF	TGTGCCAGCAGCCTGCAGGGGAACACTGAAGCTTTCTTT
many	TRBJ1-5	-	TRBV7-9	CASSSGRGSNQPQHF	TGTGCCAGCAGCTCAGGGAGAGGTAGCAATCAGCCCCAGCATTTT
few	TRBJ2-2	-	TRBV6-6	CASSQNRGSGELFF	TGTGCCAGCAGTCAGAACCGGGGGTCCGGGGAGCTGTTTTTT
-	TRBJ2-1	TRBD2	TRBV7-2	CASSPQSSGTDNEQFF	TGTGCCAGCAGCCCTCAGTCTAGCGGGACTGACAATGAGCAGTTCTTC
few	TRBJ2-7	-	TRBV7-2	CASSLEGNSYEQYF	TGTGCCAGCAGCTTGGAAGGAAACTCCTACGAGCAGTACTTC
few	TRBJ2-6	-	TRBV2	CASSEGLRSGANVLTF	TGTGCCAGCAGTGAGGGACTCCGCTCTGGGGCCAACGTCCTGACTTTC
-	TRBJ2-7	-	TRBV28	CASLPGHAYEQYF	TGTGCCAGCCTTCCGGGACATGCCTACGAGCAGTACTTC
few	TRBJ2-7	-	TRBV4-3	CASSQEYGDSYEQYF	TGCGCCAGCAGCCAAGAATACGGCGACTCCTACGAGCAGTACTTC
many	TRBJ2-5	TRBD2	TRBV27	CASSLSGTSGMRAQYF	TGTGCCAGCAGCCTCTCCGGGACTAGCGGGATGAGGGCCCAGTACTTC
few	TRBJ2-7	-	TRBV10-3	CAISESRGNAYEQYF	TGTGCCATCAGTGAGTCGAGAGGGAATGCCTACGAGCAGTACTTC
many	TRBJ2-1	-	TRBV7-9	CASSLGFIKFF	TGTGCCAGCAGCTTAGGTTTCATAAAGTTCTTC
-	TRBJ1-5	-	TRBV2	CASSFQGLEPQHF	TGTGCCAGCAGTTTTCAGGGGCTGGAGCCCCAGCATTTT
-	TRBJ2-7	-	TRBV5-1	CASRQDSYEQYF	TGCGCCAGCAGGCAGGACTCCTACGAGCAGTACTTC
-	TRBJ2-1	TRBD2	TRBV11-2	CASSSRTASGSSEQFF	TGTGCCAGCAGCTCACGTACGGCTAGCGGGAGTAGTGAGCAGTTCTTC
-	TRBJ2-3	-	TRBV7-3	CASSYYHTDTQYF	TGTGCCAGCAGCTACTACCACACAGATACGCAGTATTTT
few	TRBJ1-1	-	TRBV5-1	CASRVGMNTEAFF	TGCGCCAGCAGAGTCGGCATGAACACTGAAGCTTTCTTT
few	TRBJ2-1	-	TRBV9	CASSVGRGQSHLGVQFF	TGTGCCAGCAGCGTAGGGCGGGGACAGTCCCACCTTGGGGTGCAGTTCTTC
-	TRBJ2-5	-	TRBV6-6	CASSRGPQETQYF	TGTGCCAGCAGCCGCGGCCCGCAAGAGACCCAGTACTTC
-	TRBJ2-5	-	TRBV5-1	CASSLTYQETQYF	TGCGCCAGCAGCTTAACGTACCAAGAGACCCAGTACTTC
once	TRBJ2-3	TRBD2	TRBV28	CASRGGTSGSIDTQYF	TGTGCCAGCAGGGGAGGGACTAGCGGGAGTATAGATACGCAGTATTTT
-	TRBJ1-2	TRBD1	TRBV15	CATSRGDRANYGYTF	TGTGCCACCAGCAGAGGGGACAGGGCCAACTATGGCTACACCTTC
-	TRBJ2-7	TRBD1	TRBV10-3	CAIMEWTGSSYEQYF	TGTGCCATCATGGAGTGGACAGGGAGCTCCTACGAGCAGTACTTC
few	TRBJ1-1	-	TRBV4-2	CASSQDWVNTEAFF	TGTGCCAGCAGCCAAGATTGGGTGAACACTGAAGCTTTCTTT
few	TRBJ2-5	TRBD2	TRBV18	CASSPPLGGRETQYF	TGTGCCAGCTCACCGCCGCTGGGAGGGAGGGAGACCCAGTACTTC
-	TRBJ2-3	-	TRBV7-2	CASSLADTQYF	TGTGCCAGCAGCTTAGCGGATACGCAGTATTTT
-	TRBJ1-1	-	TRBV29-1	CSVDPGNTEAFF	TGCAGCGTTGATCCGGGGAACACTGAAGCTTTCTTT
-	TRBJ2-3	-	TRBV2	CASRKATDTQYF	TGTGCCAGCAGAAAAGCCACAGATACGCAGTATTTT
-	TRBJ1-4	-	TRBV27	CASSLLPVPNEKLFF	TGTGCCAGCAGTTTACTGCCAGTACCTAATGAAAAACTGTTTTTT
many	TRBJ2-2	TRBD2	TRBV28	CASSLGGTTGELFF	TGTGCCAGCAGTTTGGGGGGGACCACCGGGGAGCTGTTTTTT
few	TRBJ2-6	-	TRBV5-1	CASSLDGRQASGANVLTF	TGCGCCAGCAGCCTAGATGGGCGGCAAGCCTCTGGGGCCAACGTCCTGACTTTC
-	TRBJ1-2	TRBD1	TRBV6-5	CASSRKLGQGYGYTF	TGTGCCAGCAGTCGGAAGCTGGGACAGGGTTATGGCTACACCTTC
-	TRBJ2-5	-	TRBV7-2	CASSAGQHQETQYF	TGTGCCAGCAGCGCTGGACAGCACCAAGAGACCCAGTACTTC
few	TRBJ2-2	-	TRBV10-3	CATSRSGELFF	TGTGCCACAAGTAGGTCCGGGGAGCTGTTTTTT
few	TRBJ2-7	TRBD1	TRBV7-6	CASSPGTDYEQYF	TGTGCCAGCAGCCCGGGGACAGACTACGAGCAGTACTTC
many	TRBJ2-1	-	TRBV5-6	CASSAFWEDEQFF	TGTGCCAGTTCAGCTTTCTGGGAAGATGAGCAGTTCTTC
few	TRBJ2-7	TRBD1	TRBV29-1	CSGQGVSSYEQYF	TGCAGCGGACAGGGGGTTAGCTCCTACGAGCAGTACTTC
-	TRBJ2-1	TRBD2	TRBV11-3	CASSPKLSGRASYNEQFF	TGTGCCAGCAGCCCCAAACTAAGCGGGAGGGCCTCCTACAATGAGCAGTTCTTC
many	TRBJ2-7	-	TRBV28	CASSEHGDPTYEQYF	TGTGCCAGCAGCGAGCATGGAGACCCGACCTACGAGCAGTACTTC
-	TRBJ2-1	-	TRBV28	CASQRPGERVEQFF	TGTGCCAGCCAACGACCGGGAGAAAGGGTTGAGCAGTTCTTC
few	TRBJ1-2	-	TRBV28	CASSLEGTVLSLGYTF	TGTGCCAGCAGTTTGGAAGGGACCGTACTGTCTCTTGGCTACACCTTC
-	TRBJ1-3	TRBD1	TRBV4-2	CASSQDGTGTGNTIYF	TGTGCCAGCAGCCAAGATGGGACAGGGACGGGAAACACCATATATTTT
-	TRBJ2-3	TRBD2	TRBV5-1	CASSLGLAVGTDTQYF	TGCGCCAGCAGCTTGGGCCTAGCGGTGGGCACAGATACGCAGTATTTT
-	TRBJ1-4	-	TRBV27	CASSRKGGWGATNEKLFF	TGTGCCAGCAGTCGAAAAGGTGGATGGGGCGCCACAAATGAAAAACTGTTTTTT
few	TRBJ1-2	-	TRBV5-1	CASSLGSLRDGSYGYTF	TGCGCCAGCAGCTTGGGATCACTCCGGGACGGCAGCTATGGCTACACCTTC
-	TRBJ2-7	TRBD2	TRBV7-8	CASTRLRLAGGEQYF	TGTGCCAGCACCCGCCTTAGACTAGCGGGAGGCGAGCAGTACTTC